This is a list of T cell receptor beta chains from one sample in a study of blood T cell repertoires in COVID-19. Here immunoSEQ multiplex PCR was the method, and the copy in TCRdb shows in-frame clones only, minus some. The sample contains hundreds of thousands of clones, roughly 87% of which appear only once. The sample was peripheral blood. The source is a man in his late teens or twenties with active or convalescent COVID-19. CDR3s include the opening cysteine and the closing phenylalanine or tryptophan. A D gene is named only where the DNA matches it firmly. The size of a clone is reported for some rows only, either as once, few or many, or as a class for expanded clones.

TRBD1,TRBJ2-2,TRBV19,.,CATTVGTGGAGELFF,TGTGCCACCACCGTAGGGACAGGGGGAGCCGGGGAGCTGTTTTTT
.,TRBJ2-6,TRBV4-3,.,CASSRKQAFGSGANVLTF,TGCGCCAGCAGCCGGAAACAGGCATTTGGCTCTGGGGCCAACGTCCTGACTTTC
.,TRBJ1-2,TRBV10-1,few,CASSDLAGWSGNYGYTF,TGCGCCAGCAGTGATTTGGCCGGATGGTCGGGTAACTATGGCTACACCTTC
TRBD2,TRBJ2-3,TRBV10-3,.,CAISDPAGAGVDTQYF,TGTGCCATCAGTGACCCAGCGGGAGCAGGAGTAGATACGCAGTATTTT
.,TRBJ2-3,TRBV10-3,.,CAISASGASTDTQYF,TGTGCCATCAGTGCCAGCGGAGCTAGCACAGATACGCAGTATTTT
.,TRBJ1-2,TRBV9,.,CASSVDAETVRGYTF,TGTGCCAGCAGCGTTGACGCTGAGACAGTCCGTGGCTACACCTTC
.,TRBJ2-7,TRBV28,once,CASSPPPPMSSEQYF,TGTGCCAGCAGTCCCCCCCCACCCATGTCTAGCGAGCAGTACTTC
.,TRBJ1-5,TRBV5-1,.,CASSPGDKQGPNQPQHF,TGCGCCAGCAGCCCAGGGGATAAACAGGGCCCTAATCAGCCCCAGCATTTT
.,TRBJ2-7,TRBV7-8,.,CASSGALGSEQYF,TGTGCCAGCAGCGGGGCGTTGGGGTCGGAGCAGTACTTC
TRBD2,TRBJ2-3,TRBV5-1,once,CASSWRGTSGTSTDTQYF,TGCGCCAGCAGCTGGAGGGGGACTAGCGGGACTAGCACAGATACGCAGTATTTT
TRBD1,TRBJ2-3,TRBV6-4,.,CASSDRDSGADTQYF,TGTGCCAGCAGTGACCGGGACAGTGGGGCAGATACGCAGTATTTT
.,TRBJ2-4,TRBV2,.,CASSETRNIQYF,TGTGCCAGCAGTGAGACACGCAACATTCAGTACTTC
.,TRBJ2-1,TRBV24-1,.,CATSDPGRGNNEQFF,TGTGCCACCAGTGATCCGGGCAGGGGCAACAATGAGCAGTTCTTC
.,TRBJ2-2,TRBV28,.,CASSSTVPKRELFF,TGTGCCAGCAGTTCAACGGTACCGAAAAGGGAGCTGTTTTTT
.,TRBJ2-5,TRBV5-6,.,CASSSSGTQETQYF,TGTGCCAGCAGTTCATCAGGAACCCAAGAGACCCAGTACTTC
TRBD1,TRBJ1-2,TRBV5-1,once,CASSLVTGTGDGYTF,TGCGCCAGCAGCTTGGTTACCGGGACAGGGGATGGCTACACCTTC
TRBD2,TRBJ2-5,TRBV5-1,once,CASSRPTSGFETQYF,TGCGCCAGCAGCCGACCGACTAGCGGCTTTGAGACCCAGTACTTC
.,TRBJ2-1,TRBV24-1,.,CATSDFRSEQFF,TGTGCCACCAGTGATTTTAGGAGCGAGCAGTTCTTC
.,TRBJ1-2,TRBV29-1,few,CSVARDGYTF,TGCAGCGTTGCCCGGGATGGCTACACCTTC
.,TRBJ1-6,TRBV7-9,.,CASSHSGSPLHF,TGTGCCAGCAGCCATAGTGGTTCACCCCTCCACTTT
.,TRBJ1-5,TRBV13,.,CASSLYGQQPQHF,TGTGCCAGCAGCTTATACGGACAACAGCCCCAGCATTTT
TRBD1,TRBJ1-2,TRBV25-1,.,CASSGRQGGDYGYTF,TGTGCCAGCAGTGGCCGACAGGGAGGCGATTATGGCTACACCTTC
TRBD2,TRBJ2-1,TRBV11-3,.,CASSPKGTSGRMDEQFF,TGTGCCAGCAGCCCGAAGGGGACTAGCGGGAGGATGGATGAGCAGTTCTTC
TRBD2,TRBJ2-1,TRBV7-2,.,CASSLRRSGSFEQFF,TGTGCCAGCAGCCTCCGGAGGAGCGGGAGTTTTGAGCAGTTCTTC
TRBD2,TRBJ2-7,TRBV6-5,.,CASSSGGSSYEQYF,TGTGCCAGCAGTTCGGGCGGGAGCTCCTACGAGCAGTACTTC
.,TRBJ2-4,TRBV4-1,few,CASSQHYIQYF,TGCGCCAGCAGCCAACACTACATTCAGTACTTC
.,TRBJ2-3,TRBV19,.,CASSIAGVGTDTQYF,TGTGCCAGTAGTATAGCGGGAGTAGGCACAGATACGCAGTATTTT
.,TRBJ2-4,TRBV20-1,.,CSASLRTRGIF,TGCAGTGCTAGCCTAAGGACCCGGGGGATCTTC
.,TRBJ2-7,TRBV29-1,.,CSVERGPEQYF,TGCAGCGTTGAGCGGGGGCCAGAGCAGTACTTC
.,TRBJ1-5,TRBV18,.,CASSPSVSYQPQHF,TGTGCCAGCTCACCGTCCGTCAGTTATCAGCCCCAGCATTTT
.,TRBJ1-1,TRBV6-5,.,CASRTQTVMNTEAFF,TGTGCCAGCAGAACACAAACAGTTATGAACACTGAAGCTTTCTTT
.,TRBJ1-6,TRBV3-1/TRBV3-2,.,CASSQMYGVYASNSPLHF,TGTGCCAGCAGCCAAATGTACGGGGTTTATGCGTCCAATTCACCCCTCCACTTT
.,TRBJ1-6,TRBV3-1/TRBV3-2,.,CASSRQEVQGNSPLHF,TGTGCCAGCAGCCGGCAAGAGGTCCAGGGTAATTCACCCCTCCACTTT
.,TRBJ2-7,TRBV6-2/TRBV6-3,many,CASSYSIQGFEQYF,TGTGCCAGCAGTTACTCGATCCAGGGCTTCGAGCAGTACTTC
.,TRBJ1-5,TRBV18,.,CASSPGGPNQPQHF,TGTGCCAGCTCCCCGGGGGGGCCGAATCAGCCCCAGCATTTT
TRBD2,TRBJ2-1,TRBV19,.,CASSILVAGGNNEQFF,TGTGCCAGTAGTATATTAGTAGCGGGGGGGAACAATGAGCAGTTCTTC
.,TRBJ2-7,TRBV7-3,.,CASSLGGASTYEQYF,TGTGCCAGCAGCCTCGGCGGGGCGAGTACCTACGAGCAGTACTTC
.,TRBJ1-2,TRBV6-5,.,CASSSSDMNYGYTF,TGTGCCAGCAGTTCATCGGACATGAACTATGGCTACACCTTC
.,TRBJ1-2,TRBV7-2,.,CASSLQIRSGYTF,TGTGCCAGCAGCCTACAGATTAGGTCTGGCTACACCTTC
TRBD1,TRBJ1-1,TRBV6-2/TRBV6-3,.,CASRPLGQGNTEAFF,TGTGCCAGCAGACCTCTTGGACAGGGGAACACTGAAGCTTTCTTT
TRBD1,TRBJ2-5,TRBV12-3/TRBV12-4,few,CATRQGPQETQYF,TGTGCCACTCGACAGGGACCTCAAGAGACCCAGTACTTC
TRBD2,TRBJ2-3,TRBV7-2,.,CASSGWTSSEDTQYF,TGTGCCAGCAGCGGGTGGACTAGCAGCGAAGATACGCAGTATTTT
TRBD2,TRBJ2-7,TRBV4-1,.,CASSPGTSGPYEQYF,TGCGCCAGCAGCCCCGGGACTAGCGGACCCTACGAGCAGTACTTC
.,TRBJ1-3,TRBV3-1/TRBV3-2,.,CASSRLMGQATGNTIYF,TGTGCCAGCAGCCGATTAATGGGACAAGCAACTGGAAACACCATATATTTT
.,TRBJ1-6,TRBV7-6,.,CASSAALGRSYNSPLHF,TGTGCCAGCAGCGCTGCTCTTGGGAGGTCCTATAATTCACCCCTCCACTTT
TRBD1,TRBJ2-7,TRBV3-1/TRBV3-2,.,CALHPQDRTQYF,TGTGCCTTACACCCCCAGGACAGGACGCAGTACTTC
TRBD1,TRBJ1-2,TRBV7-6,.,CASSLDRGDYGYTF,TGTGCCAGCAGCTTAGACAGGGGGGACTATGGCTACACCTTC
.,TRBJ1-4,TRBV10-2,.,CASSVMAGSTNEGKLFF,TGCGCCAGCAGTGTTATGGCAGGTTCTACTAATGAGGGAAAACTGTTTTTT